This TCR beta chain came from a study of OX40 agonist ivuxolimab in advanced cancers. Whole-study results and caveats: Antigen specificity was not determined for the expanded peripheral T cells.

A remark on this clone: Its cognate antigen is unknown.

Germline V lookup: CDR1 MGHDK, CDR2 SYGVNS. This CDR3 contains 11 residues. Trimming removed 2 bases at V and 10 bases at J, with 5 bases between. Sequencing was performed with immunoSEQ multiplex PCR; in TCRdb, only in-frame clones are kept and a portion is missing. The sample contains nearly 60,000 clones, about 81% of which appear only once. The receptor was derived from an adult with an advanced solid tumor such as melanoma, head and neck, liver or kidney cancer. The chain combines TRBV25-1 with TRBJ1-4; a weak D match, TRBD1 (5 bases). The specimen was CD4+ or CD8+ T cells sorted from blood, collected in a trial of the OX40 agonist ivuxolimab. CDR3 DNA sequence: TGTGCCAGCAGTGAACAGGGAAAACTGTTTTTT. Protein: CASSEQGKLFF.